The T cell receptor beta chain under discussion was sequenced for a study of T cell changes during pregnancy in multiple sclerosis. Generated by immunoSEQ multiplex PCR, the TCRdb table keeps only in-frame clones and is missing some. This sample has more than 85,000 clones, with roughly 95% found just once. This clonotype originated in a female donor in good health, enrolled as a control in a pregnancy study. Sequencing used peripheral blood, obtained in the third trimester of pregnancy.

CDR3 nucleotide sequence: TGTGCCAGCAGTTTGGGACAGGGGGCCCACGAGCAGTACTTC. Translation gives CASSLGQGAHEQYF. The chain couples TRBV28 to TRBJ2-7, with 12 bases identical to TRBD1. Germline assignment: CDR1 MDHEN and CDR2 SYDVKM. Germline trimming cut 3 bases from V and 5 bases from J; bases unmatched to any gene: 2. The CDR3 extends over 14 amino acids.